This passage covers 22 T cell receptor beta chains from one sample sequenced in a study of OX40 agonist ivuxolimab in advanced cancers. TCRdb's copy holds only in-frame clones and misses some; the assay was immunoSEQ multiplex PCR. This sample has about 82,000 clones; roughly 85% occur once, and the top ten carry around 0.84%. The sample consisted of CD4+ or CD8+ T cells sorted from blood, taken in a trial of the OX40 agonist ivuxolimab. These receptors were collected from an adult with an advanced solid tumor such as melanoma, head and neck, liver or kidney cancer.

The chain links TRBV7-2 to TRBJ1-5; D unresolved. The CDR3 extends over 13 amino acids. V was pared by 1 base and J by 5 bases, with 6 bases between. Germline V gives CDR1 SGHTA, CDR2 FQGNSA. The CDR3 nucleotides read TGTGCCAGCAGCTTAGACGAGGATCAGCCCCAGCATTTT. Its translation: CASSLDEDQPQHF.

The genes are TRBV5-1 and TRBJ1-1; TRBD1 aligns across 7 bases. In germline, CDR1 is SGHRS, CDR2 YFSETQ. Trimming took 4 bases from V and 5 from J; bases not matched to a gene: 5. This CDR3 region has 13 residues. CDR3 sequence: CASSVTGRTEAFF. The CDR3 region has the DNA TGCGCCAGCAGCGTGACAGGGAGGACTGAAGCTTTCTTT.

This clone was found a few times. The chain uses TRBV4-1 and TRBJ1-6; D is ambiguous. Germline V CDR1 and CDR2: MGHRA, YSYEKL. There are 15 residues in the CDR3. Trimming took 0 bases from V and 6 from J, leaving 9 bases between them. In nucleotides, the CDR3 is TGCGCCAGCAGCCAAGATGTCCAGCCTAATTCACCCCTCCACTTT. Translated: CASSQDVQPNSPLHF.

The chain joins TRBV7-9 to TRBJ1-2; D may be TRBD1 (5 bases). Looked up from germline, CDR1 is SEHNR and CDR2 is FQNEAQ (reference sequence). V was clipped by 5 bases and J by 6 bases, with 16 bases between them. This CDR3 comprises 14 residues. The chain's CDR3 is CASSTREGSHGYTF. CDR3 DNA sequence: TGTGCCAGCAGCACCAGGGAGGGATCCCATGGCTACACCTTC.

This clone was recorded a few times. The chain employs TRBV2 and TRBJ1-1; D is unresolved. Between the trimmed V and J ends, which lost 8 bases and 7 bases, there was a span of 11 bases. The germline CDR1 and CDR2 sequences are SNHLY and FYNNEI. The CDR3 consists of 11 residues. The CDR3: CASADQVEAFF. The CDR3 DNA follows: TGTGCCAGCGCTGACCAGGTTGAAGCTTTCTTT.

This clone was seen more than once but under ten times. The chain has TRBV27 and TRBJ1-5; the D is unclear. This CDR3 has 13 amino acids. V was shortened by 2 bases and J by 5 bases, with 7 bases between the two germline ends. Germline loops: CDR1 MNHEY, CDR2 SMNVEV (reference sequence). The CDR3, as DNA: TGTGCCAGCAGTTTAGGAGGGCATCAGCCCCAGCATTTT. Encoded protein: CASSLGGHQPQHF.

This chain joins TRBV25-1 and TRBJ2-6; D unresolved. Germline CDR1 reads MGHDK; CDR2 reads SYGVNS. The CDR3 sequence is 14 residues long. V was clipped by 4 bases and J by 6 bases, with 10 bases between them. Here the CDR3 reads CASSAPTTANVLTF. The CDR3 bases are TGTGCCAGCAGTGCTCCTACGACGGCCAACGTCCTGACTTTC.

V and J are TRBV11-1 and TRBJ2-3; D is unclear. The germline CDR1 and CDR2 sequences are SGHAT and FQDESV (reference sequence). The V end was cut by 2 bases, the J end by 2 bases, with 11 bases between. This CDR3 is 15 amino acids long. Here the CDR3 DNA reads TGTGCCAGCAGCTTATCTTGGAAACACACAGATACGCAGTATTTT. It is translated as CASSLSWKHTDTQYF. Full variable domain (outside the CDR3, taken from reference TRBV11-1 and TRBJ2-3): EAEVAQSPRYKITEKSQAVAFWCDPISGHATLYWYRQILGQGPELLVQFQDESVVDDSQLPKDRFSAERLKGVDSTLKIQPAELGDSAMYLCASSLSWKHTDTQYFGPGTRLTVL.

Only a few counts were recorded for this clone. The gene calls are TRBV30 and TRBJ2-7, with a tentative D call TRBD2 (6 bases). V gave up 5 bases and J gave up 6 bases, with 17 bases separating them. The CDR3 covers 13 residues. Looked up from germline, CDR1 is GTSNPN and CDR2 is SVGIG (reference sequence). The CDR3 region is CAWSGRVEGEQYF. DNA for the CDR3: TGTGCCTGGTCCGGTCGGGTGGAGGGCGAGCAGTACTTC. The full variable domain, rest sourced from reference TRBV30 and TRBJ2-7, is SQTIHQWPATLVQPVGSPLSLECTVEGTSNPNLYWYRQAAGRGLQLLFYSVGIGQISSEVPQNLSASRPQDRQFILSSKKLLLSDSGFYLCAWSGRVEGEQYFGPGTRLTVT.

A few counts support this clone. This CDR3 reads CASSPGDYGELFF. CDR3 nucleotide sequence: TGTGCCAGCAGCCCAGGGGATTACGGGGAGCTGTTTTTT. The chain uses TRBV5-5 and TRBJ2-2, with a tentative D call TRBD1 (6 bases). Trimming took 4 bases from V and 7 from J, leaving 11 bases between them. This CDR3 is built from 13 residues. Germline-derived CDR1 and CDR2 are SGHKS and YYEKEE (reference sequence).

The rearrangement uses TRBV7-9 and TRBJ2-1, with a tentative D call TRBD1 (6 bases). The CDR3 extends over 16 amino acids. Germline V gives CDR1 SEHNR, CDR2 FQNEAQ (reference sequence). Trimming stripped 5 bases from V and 1 base from J, with 15 bases between. The CDR3 protein is CASSHDRSRSYNEQFF. The DNA of the CDR3 is TGTGCCAGCAGCCACGACAGGTCGAGGTCCTACAATGAGCAGTTCTTC.

V is TRBV9 and J is TRBJ2-5; the D gene could be TRBD1 or TRBD2 (5 bases each). The last part of the DNA fits TRBJ2-7 better; the J call may be wrong. CDR3 length: 16 amino acids. Germline lookup yields CDR1 SGDLS and CDR2 YYNGEE. CDR3 sequence reads: CASSVATGTGTYEQYF. In DNA form, the CDR3 reads TGTGCCAGCAGCGTAGCAACGGGGACGGGGACCTACGAGCAGTACTTC.

This clone appeared a single time. The genes are TRBV28 and TRBJ2-3; 7 bases agree with TRBD1. This CDR3 spans 16 amino acids. Germline CDR1 MDHEN, CDR2 SYDVKM. The ends lost 5 bases at V and 1 base at J; junction bases unmatched: 9. This chain's CDR3 is CASSPRTGSRTDTQYF. The CDR3 nucleotides read TGTGCCAGCAGTCCTCGGACAGGTTCTCGCACAGATACGCAGTATTTT.

The chain recombines TRBV29-1 with TRBJ2-1; TRBD1 might be the D (6 bases). Trimming removed 5 bases at V and 3 bases at J, with 14 bases between. CDR3 length: 14 amino acids. Germline CDR1 is SQVTM and CDR2 is ANQGSEA. The CDR3 DNA reads as TGCAGCGTTTCAACCCAACAGGGCTACAATGAGCAGTTCTTC. Translation gives CSVSTQQGYNEQFF.

The chain combines TRBV4-3 with TRBJ2-7; D is tentatively TRBD1 or TRBD2 (5 bases each). The germline V gene has CDR1 LGHNA and CDR2 YSLEER. The CDR3 runs to 16 residues. The germline V and J ends were trimmed by 2 bases and 2 bases, with 16 bases remaining between them. The CDR3 protein is CASSQRRGTAAYEQYF. The CDR3 nucleotides read TGCGCCAGCAGCCAACGACGAGGGACGGCGGCCTACGAGCAGTACTTC.

The chain recombines TRBV18 with TRBJ1-2; D unclear. V gave up 4 bases and J gave up 3 bases, with 15 bases separating them. The CDR3 runs 15 residues. Per the germline V gene, CDR1 is KGHSH and CDR2 is LQKENI. This CDR3 is CASSQTQSPYYGYTF. CDR3 DNA sequence: TGTGCCAGCTCACAGACACAAAGCCCATACTATGGCTACACCTTC.

This chain connects TRBV6-5 to TRBJ1-5, with D unclear. With 6 bases removed from V and 8 bases from J, the gap between germline ends came to 14 bases. Germline CDR1 and CDR2: MNHEY and SVGAGI. This CDR3 has 13 residues. The CDR3 loop is CASRFRRNEPQHF. In DNA form, the CDR3 reads TGTGCCAGCAGATTCCGCCGTAATGAGCCCCAGCATTTT.

The chain recombines TRBV9 with TRBJ1-2; D is ambiguous. V lost 4 bases and J 2 bases, leaving 12 bases between the germline ends. Germline loops: CDR1 SGDLS, CDR2 YYNGEE. CDR3 length equals 14 residues. The CDR3 loop is CASSPRGGNYGYTF. The CDR3 region has the DNA TGTGCCAGCAGCCCCCGTGGAGGCAACTATGGCTACACCTTC. Complete variable domain (other parts from reference TRBV9 and TRBJ1-2): DSGVTQTPKHLITATGQRVTLRCSPRSGDLSVYWYQQSLDQGLQFLIQYYNGEERAKGNILERFSAQQFPDLHSELNLSSLELGDSALYFCASSPRGGNYGYTFGSGTRLTVV.

The genes are TRBV11-2 and TRBJ1-1; D possibly corresponds to TRBD1 (5 bases). V was trimmed by 0 bases and J by 6 bases, leaving 14 bases between them. This CDR3 contains 15 residues. The germline V gene has CDR1 SGHAT and CDR2 FQNNGV. CDR3 sequence: CASSLDPGPVAEAFF. CDR3 DNA: TGTGCCAGCAGCTTAGATCCAGGGCCGGTAGCTGAAGCTTTCTTT.

The CDR3 sequence is CASSLSQGTEGDTDTQYF. Written as DNA, the CDR3 is TGTGCCAGCAGCTTATCCCAAGGCACAGAAGGGGACACAGATACGCAGTATTTT. J is TRBJ2-3 and V is TRBV11-3; D is perhaps TRBD1 (5 bases). Germline V gene lookup returns CDR1 SGHNT and CDR2 YENEEA. Trimming left V 2 bases short and J 2 bases short, with 20 bases between. The CDR3 runs to 18 residues.

The V call is TRBV19, the J call TRBJ2-2; 7 bases are shared with TRBD1. Germline lookup yields CDR1 LNHDA and CDR2 SQIVND (reference sequence). Losses at the gene ends were 4 bases for V and 4 bases for J; bases not matched to a gene: 6. This CDR3 is 15 amino acids long. The DNA of the CDR3 is TGTGCCAGTAGTAGACAGGGTGGGGGCACCGGGGAGCTGTTTTTT. It translates to CASSRQGGGTGELFF.

This clone has a count of ten or more. The V call is TRBV30, the J call TRBJ2-7; no clear D gene. The length of the CDR3 is 14 residues. Deletions cut 2 bases from V and 3 bases from J, with 14 bases between. In germline, CDR1 is GTSNPN, CDR2 SVGIG (reference sequence). CDR3: CAWSPSDGYYEQYF. For the CDR3, the DNA is TGTGCCTGGAGTCCTTCCGACGGATACTACGAGCAGTACTTC.